This T cell receptor (beta chain) came from a study of T cell responses to AZD1222 COVID-19 vaccine. Findings and caveats of the study: Spike-specific TCRs gained breadth and depth after people received two AZD1222 doses. Across the whole spike, CD4 TCRs peaked at regions 160-218 and 743-854.

V shed 2 bases and J shed 5 bases, with 7 bases lying between them. The CDR3 sequence is 13 residues long. Germline V gene sequence: CDR1 MRHNA, CDR2 SNTAGT. The protocol was immunoSEQ multiplex PCR, while the TCRdb copy is restricted to in-frame clones and leaves out a portion. This table has about 180,000 clones, about 90% appearing once. A note on this clone: Its antigen remains unknown.

This sequence joins TRBV6-4 and TRBJ2-1; D possibly corresponds to TRBD1 (6 bases). The receptor was derived from an adult who received the AZD1222 COVID-19 vaccine. Here the sequenced sample was peripheral blood, taken 28 days after the second AZD1222 dose. This chain's CDR3 is CASSDGDNNEQFF. CDR3 bases: TGTGCCAGCAGTGACGGGGACAACAATGAGCAGTTCTTC.